This T cell receptor beta chain is drawn from a study of early T cells in non-severe SARS-CoV-2 infection. Study information: RNA in bulk from unsorted whole blood was sequenced, and chains were unpaired. Study conclusions and caveats: Matching with VDJdb favored anti-spike CD8 responses (missing private and CD4 specificities).

V was trimmed by 2 bases and J by 6 bases, leaving 7 bases between them. Germline values: CDR1 WNHNN, CDR2 SYGVQD (reference sequence). The CDR3 is 13 amino acids. Notes on this clonotype: Its target is unknown.

Attached unique molecular identifiers marked individual cDNA molecules. TCRdb reanalysed the 5' RACE reads using MiXCR and keeps one entry per CDR3 protein. The repertoire consists of about 71,000 distinct CDR3 sequences, with around 12% occurring once and the leading ten covering 2.7%. This sequence was found in an adult who was a healthcare worker with PCR-confirmed SARS-CoV-2 infection or an uninfected control (not recorded which). This sequence joins TRBV10-1 and TRBJ2-2; tentative D call: TRBD1 (5 bases). The input for sequencing was whole blood, taken at baseline. In nucleotides, the CDR3 is TGCGCCAGCAGTGAGCAGGGTGCCGGGGAGCTGTTTTTT. Translated: CASSEQGAGELFF.